Each of the 29 T cell receptor beta chains below was sequenced from the same sample in a study of CD8+CD57+ T cells in acquired aplastic anemia. Sequencing involved patients with CD8+CD57+ cell expansion previously shown by flow cytometry. The study profiled TCR beta VDJ and CDR3 using genomic DNA as template. TCRdb re-analysed the reads in MiXCR, keeping a single row per CDR3 protein. The sample holds approximately 250,000 distinct CDR3 sequences, 82% seen once. Sequencing used sorted CD4+, CD8+, or CD8+CD57+ T cells (not recorded which) from PBMCs. These receptors were taken from a human donor with aplastic anemia.

About this clonotype: The junction departs from the called germline gene at one end, perhaps through a read error. The chain uses TRBV9 and TRBJ2-5, with 11 bases identical to TRBD2. Germline CDR1 and CDR2: SGDLS and YYNGEE. The CDR3 totals 14 residues. CDR3 amino acids: CASSVGTSGIDQHF. In DNA form, the CDR3 reads TGTGCCAGCAGCGTGGGGACTAGCGGCATAGATCAGCACTTC.

The rearrangement links TRBV19 to TRBJ1-2; D possibly corresponds to TRBD1 (5 bases). The germline gives CDR1 LNHDA, CDR2 SQIVND (reference sequence). V was shortened by 5 bases and J by 5 bases, with 12 bases between the two germline ends. The CDR3 contains 13 residues. Written as DNA, the CDR3 is TGTGCCAGTAGTCCGGGAGACAGTTATGGCTACACCTTC. This encodes CASSPGDSYGYTF.

The CDR3 coding sequence is TGTGCCACCAGGTTAACCGGGAGTCCCGATACGCAGTTCTTC. Its translation: CATRLTGSPDTQFF. The chain links TRBV7-8 to TRBJ2-1, with a tentative D call TRBD2 (6 bases). Per germline, CDR1 SGHVS and CDR2 FQNEAQ. Trimming stripped 10 bases from V and 12 bases from J, with 25 bases between. The length of the CDR3 is 14 residues.

The rearrangement joins TRBV7-3 to TRBJ1-1; TRBD1 agrees at 8 bases. Trimming removed 8 bases from V and 7 bases from J; junction bases left unmatched: 6. Germline loops: CDR1 SGHTA, CDR2 FQGTGA. There are 12 residues in the CDR3. The CDR3 coding sequence is TGTGCCAGCCTAACAGGGGGAAGTGAAGCTTTCTTT. Protein: CASLTGGSEAFF.

CDR3 in amino acids: CASRAARPPLHF. CDR3 DNA sequence: TGTGCCAGCAGGGCCGCTAGGCCACCCCTCCACTTT. The chain is built from TRBV2 and TRBJ1-6; D is unclear. The CDR3 runs 12 residues. V was clipped by 6 bases and J by 11 bases, with 11 bases between them. Germline CDR1 is SNHLY and CDR2 is FYNNEI.

The V gene is TRBV11-1, the J gene TRBJ2-7, with D possibly TRBD2 on 5 matching bases. Trimming removed 3 bases at V and 10 bases at J, with 16 bases between. The germline gives CDR1 SGHAT, CDR2 FQDESV (reference sequence). The CDR3 is 13 amino acids. The CDR3 sequence is CASSFPGKNAQYF. The CDR3 DNA follows: TGTGCCAGCAGCTTCCCGGGAAAAAATGCACAGTACTTC.

J is TRBJ2-3 and V is TRBV20-1; D may correspond to TRBD1 or TRBD2 (6 bases each). The germline CDR1 and CDR2 sequences are DFQATT and SNEGSKA (reference sequence). V shed 4 bases and J shed 2 bases, with 13 bases lying between them. This CDR3 has 14 amino acids. The CDR3 protein is CSAIGGRDTDTQYF. The CDR3 DNA follows: TGCAGTGCTATCGGGGGCAGGGACACAGATACGCAGTATTTT.

Comment on this clonotype: Sequence at one end of the junction differs from germline and may be a read error. The rearrangement links TRBV2 to TRBJ1-2, with D tentatively TRBD1 (6 bases). Germline V gene lookup returns CDR1 SNHLY and CDR2 FYNNEI. The CDR3 spans 16 residues. The CDR3 spells CASSQEVGRGDYGYTF. The DNA for the CDR3 is TGCGCCAGCAGCCAAGAAGTAGGCAGGGGAGACTATGGCTACACCTTC.

This clonotype was detected once. The chain links TRBV7-9 to TRBJ2-7; D gene uncertain. Germline V lookup: CDR1 SEHNR, CDR2 FQNEAQ (reference sequence). The CDR3 spans 18 residues. Trimming left V 0 bases short and J 1 base short, with 19 bases between. CDR3 in amino acids: CASSLAPHAATLSYEQYV. DNA of the CDR3: TGTGCCAGCAGCTTAGCACCACACGCCGCAACCCTATCCTACGAGCAGTACGTC.

CDR3 coding DNA: TGTGCCACCAGTCTTGCAGGGTCCTACGAGCAGTACTTC. Residues: CATSLAGSYEQYF. The J gene is TRBJ2-7, the V gene TRBV24-1, with D maybe TRBD1 (5 bases). V lost 6 bases and J lost 1, with 9 bases in between. CDR3 length equals 13 residues. Germline V gene data show CDR1 as KGHDR and CDR2 as SFDVKD.

Comments on this clonotype: The germline gene is not matched at one end of the junction; a read error may be the cause. This chain joins TRBV2 and TRBJ2-3; 8 positions agree with TRBD2. Germline loops: CDR1 SNHLY, CDR2 FYNNEI. The CDR3 runs 13 residues. CDR3 amino acids: CASGGAHTDTQYF. The DNA of the CDR3 is TGCGCCAGCGGGGGCGCCCACACAGATACGCAGTATTTT. The variable domain in full, completed from reference TRBV2 and TRBJ2-3, reads EPEVTQTPSHQVTQMGQEVILRCVPISNHLYFYWYRQILGQKVEFLVSFYNNEISEKSEIFDDQFSVERPDGSNFTLKIRSTKLEDSAMYFCASGGAHTDTQYFGPGTRLTVL.

This chain uses TRBV2 with TRBJ1-1; 10 bases align to TRBD1. Germline V gene sequence: CDR1 SNHLY, CDR2 FYNNEI. J lost 2 bases, V lost 9 bases, and 3 bases had no gene match. The CDR3 totals 13 residues. CDR3 DNA: TGTGCCAGGGGACAGGGGTTTAACACTGAAGCTTTCTTT. Translating gives CARGQGFNTEAFF.

This clonotype was detected many times. V and J are TRBV5-1 and TRBJ2-3; TRBD2 matches at 7 bases. The ends lost 10 bases at V and 4 bases at J; junction bases unmatched: 6. This CDR3 spans 12 amino acids. CDR1 and CDR2 from the germline V gene are SGHRS and YFSETQ. The CDR3 coding sequence is TGCGCCTCCCTTGGGGGGGCAGATACGCAGTATTTT. The encoded protein is CASLGGADTQYF.

For this clonotype: The missing conserved phenylalanine or tryptophan at the end of this CDR3 makes a read error likely. No DNA is shown, since the ends of the CDR3 on it are uncertain; the CDR3 is the one TCRdb lists. The chain couples TRBV7-9 to TRBJ2-3; TRBD2, as called in the table, went unchecked against the DNA. Germline V gene sequence: CDR1 SEHNR, CDR2 FQNEAQ (reference sequence). The CDR3 is 13 residues long, ends included. CDR3 sequence reads: CASGLAKRGYYNV.

This chain uses TRBV10-3 with TRBJ2-1; the match to TRBD2 covers 8 bases. Germline CDR1 is ENHRY and CDR2 is SYGVKD. The CDR3 totals 16 residues. Trimming removed 10 bases from V and 8 bases from J; junction bases left unmatched: 19. CDR3 region: CASSVQSGGAGDEQFF. For the CDR3, the DNA is TGTGCCAGCAGCGTACAGTCGGGGGGGGCTGGCGATGAGCAGTTCTTC.

V gene TRBV7-9 combines with J gene TRBJ2-3, with TRBD2 matching over 9 bases. The V segment lost 5 bases and the J segment 15 bases; nucleotides outside the gene matches: 15. This CDR3 has 14 residues. Germline V lookup: CDR1 SEHNR, CDR2 FQNEAQ (reference sequence). CDR3 nucleotide sequence: TGTGCCAGCAGCCCAGCGGGGGGTCGCGATGGCCACTATTTT. Protein sequence: CASSPAGGRDGHYF.

The chain combines TRBV11-1 with TRBJ2-5; the D is unclear. The V and J ends lost 4 bases and 2 bases respectively, with 14 bases between them. Looked up from germline, CDR1 is SGHAT and CDR2 is FQDESV (reference sequence). CDR3 size: 15 residues. The CDR3 nucleotides are TGTGCCAGCAGCTCCGCTCGGAAGGAACAAGAGACCCAGTACTTC. Translation gives CASSSARKEQETQYF.

About this clonotype: The junction does not match germline at one end; this may be a read error. The chain uses TRBV2 and TRBJ2-2; 7 bases are shared with TRBD1. CDR3 size: 12 residues. Per germline, CDR1 SNHLY and CDR2 FYNNEI. The CDR3 bases are TGTGCCAGCAGCTTAGGGGGCACGGATCTGTTGTTT. Translated, it gives CASSLGGTDLLF. Full variable domain (rest looked up from reference TRBV2 and TRBJ2-2): EPEVTQTPSHQVTQMGQEVILRCVPISNHLYFYWYRQILGQKVEFLVSFYNNEISEKSEIFDDQFSVERPDGSNFTLKIRSTKLEDSAMYFCASSLGGTDLLFGEGSRLTVL.

This sequence joins TRBV7-3 and TRBJ2-7, with D unclear. There are 11 residues in the CDR3. Per germline, CDR1 SGHTA and CDR2 FQGTGA. Trimming removed 8 bases at V and 4 bases at J, with 9 bases between. The DNA of the CDR3 is TGTGCCAGCGGCCCTGTATACGAGCAGTACTTC. It codes for CASGPVYEQYF.

This chain connects TRBV2 to TRBJ1-1; no firm D call. The V end was cut by 3 bases, the J end by 0 bases, with 11 bases between. The CDR3 sequence is 15 residues long. The germline gives CDR1 SNHLY, CDR2 FYNNEI. The CDR3 bases are TGTGCCAGCAGTGACTTTGGGTTCGTGAACACTGAAGCTTTCTTT. This codes for CASSDFGFVNTEAFF. Combining the CDR3 with reference TRBV2 and TRBJ1-1 gives the whole variable domain EPEVTQTPSHQVTQMGQEVILRCVPISNHLYFYWYRQILGQKVEFLVSFYNNEISEKSEIFDDQFSVERPDGSNFTLKIRSTKLEDSAMYFCASSDFGFVNTEAFFGQGTRLTVV.

Of note for this clonotype: The junction departs from the called germline gene at one end, perhaps through a read error. The J gene is TRBJ1-2, the V gene TRBV11-1; D is unclear. Looked up from germline, CDR1 is SGHAT and CDR2 is FQDESV (reference sequence). The CDR3 sequence is 16 residues long. The CDR3 reads CASSLLDPELVYGYTF. CDR3 DNA: TGCGCCAGCAGCTTGTTAGACCCCGAGCTCGTATATGGCTACACCTTC.

V is TRBV29-1 and J is TRBJ1-2; unclear D gene. The ends were cut back, 4 bases at V and 3 bases at J, with 9 bases in the middle. Germline CDR1 reads SQVTM; CDR2 reads ANQGSEA. The CDR3 runs 12 residues. The DNA of the CDR3 is TGCAGCGTTGTGAGGCAGGACTATGGCTACACCTTC. Residues: CSVVRQDYGYTF. Supplemented by reference TRBV29-1 and TRBJ1-2, the full variable domain reads SAVISQKPSRDICQRGTSLTIQCQVDSQVTMMFWYRQQPGQSLTLIATANQGSEATYESGFVIDKFPISRPNLTFSTLTVSNMSPEDSSIYLCSVVRQDYGYTFGSGTRLTVV.

The chain is built from TRBV5-1 and TRBJ2-7; 7 nucleotides agree with TRBD1. This CDR3 spans 14 amino acids. Losses at the gene ends were 0 bases for V and 4 bases for J; bases not matched to a gene: 4. Per germline, CDR1 SGHRS and CDR2 YFSETQ. CDR3 loop: CASSLEGQLYEQYV. The CDR3, as DNA: TGCGCCAGCAGCTTGGAGGGACAGCTTTACGAGCAGTACGTC.

The V and J genes are TRBV11-3 and TRBJ2-3; D unclear. Trimming removed 3 bases from V and 6 bases from J, with 13 bases in between. CDR1 is SGHNT and CDR2 is YENEEA in the germline V gene. The CDR3 runs to 14 residues. The CDR3 bases are TGTGCCAGCAGCTTCGCAGGCTCCTCCGATACGCAGTATTTT. It encodes CASSFAGSSDTQYF.

On this clonotype: The junction does not match germline at one end; this may be a read error. This sequence joins TRBV7-9 and TRBJ2-7; D is uncertain. The CDR3 runs to 15 residues. Per germline, CDR1 SEHNR and CDR2 FQNEAQ (reference sequence). CDR3: CATSRVAGVGYEQYF. DNA for the CDR3: TGTGCCACCAGCAGAGTAGCCGGCGTCGGGTACGAGCAGTACTTC.

Concerning this clonotype: At one end the junction does not follow the germline gene, possibly because of a read error. This rearrangement joins TRBV20-1 to TRBJ2-7; perhaps TRBD2 as D (6 bases). Germline assignment: CDR1 DFQATT and CDR2 SNEGSKA (reference sequence). The CDR3 covers 11 residues. CDR3 bases: TGCAGTGCTAGAGATGTACGGGGGAGACACTTC. The encoded protein is CSARDVRGRHF.

The chain combines TRBV7-2 with TRBJ1-1; the D is unclear. V lost 1 base to trimming and J lost 13 bases, with 22 bases between them. The CDR3 extends over 15 amino acids. CDR1 and CDR2 (germline): SGHTA, FQGNSA. The CDR3 here is CASSLDLGRNTQDFF. Written as DNA, the CDR3 is TGTGCCAGCAGCTTAGATCTAGGACGGAACACGCAGGATTTCTTT.

Comment on this clonotype: No conserved phenylalanine or tryptophan is present at the end of the CDR3, so a read error is the likely explanation. Because the CDR3's place on the DNA is in doubt, the DNA is left out and the CDR3 is given as listed by TCRdb. The chain couples TRBV7-8 to TRBJ2-3; the table's D gene call, TRBD2, was not cross checked with the DNA. The CDR3 extends over 12 residues, inclusive of both ends. CDR1 and CDR2 (germline): SGHVS, FQNEAQ. CDR3 protein: CASSVGPGLAGV.

Comment on this clonotype: One end of the junction varies from germline; a read error may be responsible. The genes are TRBV7-9 and TRBJ2-7; unclear D gene. The CDR3 has 14 amino acids. The germline gives CDR1 SEHNR, CDR2 FQNEAQ (reference sequence). This CDR3 is CASSLKDPEHDHDF. The CDR3 DNA reads TGTGCCAGCAGCCTGAAAGACCCCGAGCACGACCACGACTTC.